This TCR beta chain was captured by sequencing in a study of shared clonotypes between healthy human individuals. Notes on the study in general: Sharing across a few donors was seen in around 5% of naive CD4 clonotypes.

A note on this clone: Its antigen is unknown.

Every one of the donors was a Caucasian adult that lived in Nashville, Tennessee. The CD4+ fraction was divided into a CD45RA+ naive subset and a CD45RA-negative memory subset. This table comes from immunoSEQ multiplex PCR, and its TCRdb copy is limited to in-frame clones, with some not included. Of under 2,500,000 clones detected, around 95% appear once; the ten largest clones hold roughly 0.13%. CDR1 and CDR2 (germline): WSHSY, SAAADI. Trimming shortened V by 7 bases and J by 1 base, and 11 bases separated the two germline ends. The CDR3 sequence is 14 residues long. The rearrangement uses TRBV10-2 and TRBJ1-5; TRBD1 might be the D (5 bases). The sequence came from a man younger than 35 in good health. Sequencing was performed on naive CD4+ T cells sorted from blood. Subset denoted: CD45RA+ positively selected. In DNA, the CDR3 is TGCGCCAGCAATGGGCGGGACAGCAATCAGCCCCAGCATTTT. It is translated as CASNGRDSNQPQHF.